This is a list of T cell receptor beta chains from one sample in a study of technical replicates of blood from several donors. Generated by immunoSEQ multiplex PCR, the TCRdb table keeps only in-frame clones and is missing some. Seen here are 65,000 to 80,000 clones, over 95% observed once, and the top ten hold 0.22%. Sequences were obtained from T cells isolated from PBMCs. Receptors originate from a human donor in good health. CDR3s include the opening cysteine and the closing phenylalanine or tryptophan. D genes are given only for firm matches. For some rows the clone size is stated as once, few or many, or as a class when expanded; others skip it.

len,abundance,d_gene,v_gene,j_gene,CDR3nt,CDR3aa
15,-,-,TRBV6-5,TRBJ2-7,TGTGCCAGCAGTTACTCGGTCGGGAGCTCCTACGAGCAGTACTTC,CASSYSVGSSYEQYF
11,-,-,TRBV30,TRBJ2-7,TGTGCCTGGCTCAGGGACTACGAGCAGTACTTC,CAWLRDYEQYF
19,-,-,TRBV4-1,TRBJ2-1,TGCGCCAGCAGCCAAGGGGTGGCGTTTGGCCTAGAAGCCTACAATGAGCAGTTCTTC,CASSQGVAFGLEAYNEQFF
14,-,-,TRBV19,TRBJ1-1,TGTGCCAGTAGCCTACGACGGGAGTCTCTTGAAGCTTTCTTT,CASSLRRESLEAFF
15,once,-,TRBV28,TRBJ1-2,TGTGCCAGCAGTGTCCCCCTCCAGGGCCCCTATGGCTACACCTTC,CASSVPLQGPYGYTF
13,-,TRBD1,TRBV2,TRBJ1-2,TGTGCCAGCAGTGTAGGGACAGTTTATGGCTACACCTTC,CASSVGTVYGYTF
14,-,TRBD1,TRBV5-6,TRBJ2-5,TGTGCCAGCAACGGGGACAGCCCAAAAGAGACCCAGTACTTC,CASNGDSPKETQYF
14,-,TRBD1,TRBV15,TRBJ1-2,TGTGCCACCAGCTGGACAGGGGTGGGCTATGGCTACACCTTC,CATSWTGVGYGYTF
11,-,-,TRBV25-1,TRBJ2-7,TGTGCCACCGGACAGTCCTACGAGCAGTACTTC,CATGQSYEQYF
14,-,-,TRBV29-1,TRBJ1-2,TGCAGCGTTGATGGCGGGGGGCTTACTTATGGCTACACCTTC,CSVDGGGLTYGYTF
14,-,TRBD1,TRBV28,TRBJ1-2,TGTGCCAGCAGATCTACAGGGGGCGCCTATGGCTACACCTTC,CASRSTGGAYGYTF
14,-,TRBD1,TRBV18,TRBJ1-2,TGTGCCAGCTCACCAGTACAGGGGTCCTATGGCTACACCTTC,CASSPVQGSYGYTF
14,-,-,TRBV12-2,TRBJ1-1,TGTGCAAGTCGCTTAGTGGGGGGGGAGGCTGAAGCTTTCTTT,CASRLVGGEAEAFF
15,-,-,TRBV14,TRBJ2-5,TGTGCCAGCAGCCAAGACGGCAGGGCCGGGGAGACCCAGTACTTC,CASSQDGRAGETQYF
16,-,TRBD1,TRBV5-1,TRBJ1-4,TGCGCCAGCAGCAACCCTTACAGGGGTGCTAATGAAAAACTGTTTTTT,CASSNPYRGANEKLFF
12,once,-,TRBV6-5,TRBJ2-7,TGTGCCAGCAGTGGGCTGTCCTACGAGCAGTACTTC,CASSGLSYEQYF
14,once,TRBD2,TRBV5-6,TRBJ2-1,TGTGCCAGCAGCCCACAGCGGGATCTCAATGAGCAGTTCTTC,CASSPQRDLNEQFF
16,-,TRBD2,TRBV7-8,TRBJ2-1,TGTGCCAGCAGCTTAGTGCAGCGGGAGGGTACAAATGAGCAGTTCTTC,CASSLVQREGTNEQFF
19,-,TRBD2,TRBV11-3,TRBJ2-5,TGTGCCAGCAGCTTAGTAGTACATCGGGCTAGCGGAGCCCAAGAGACCCAGTACTTC,CASSLVVHRASGAQETQYF
14,-,TRBD2,TRBV5-6,TRBJ2-7,TGTGCCAGCAGCAGACTAGCGGGAGTCTACGAGCAGTACTTC,CASSRLAGVYEQYF
14,-,-,TRBV7-3,TRBJ1-1,TGTGCCAGCAGCTTCCGGGACGGGAGCACTGAAGCTTTCTTT,CASSFRDGSTEAFF
17,-,-,TRBV11-2,TRBJ1-1,TGTGCCAGCAGCTTAGATTTTGGTCAGGGCTTTTTCGCTGAAGCTTTCTTT,CASSLDFGQGFFAEAFF
15,-,TRBD1,TRBV6-4,TRBJ2-2,TGTGCCAGCAGTACCGGGACAGGGGAAACCGGGGAGCTGTTTTTT,CASSTGTGETGELFF
15,-,TRBD1,TRBV7-9,TRBJ1-3,TGTGCCAGCAGCCTTACAGGGGCGGGTGGAAACACCATATATTTT,CASSLTGAGGNTIYF
14,-,TRBD1,TRBV4-2,TRBJ1-1,TGTGCCAGCAGCGACGACAGGGGGCCCACTGAAGCTTTCTTT,CASSDDRGPTEAFF
15,-,-,TRBV19,TRBJ2-5,TGTGCCAGTAGTATAACCCAGGACAGAGGAGAGACCCAGTACTTC,CASSITQDRGETQYF
16,-,-,TRBV7-6,TRBJ2-4,TGTGCCAGCAGCCCCGACAGCCTCATAGCCAAAAACATTCAGTACTTC,CASSPDSLIAKNIQYF
14,once,-,TRBV30,TRBJ2-7,TGTGCCTGGAGTGTAATTCCGCGGATCCACGAGCAGTACTTC,CAWSVIPRIHEQYF
15,-,TRBD1,TRBV5-1,TRBJ1-1,TGCGCCAGCAGCTTGGTAGGGGGCGGAAACACTGAAGCTTTCTTT,CASSLVGGGNTEAFF
16,-,TRBD1,TRBV7-9,TRBJ1-2,TGTGCCAGCAGCTCCGCTTTGGAGACAGGGTGGGATGGCTACACCTTC,CASSSALETGWDGYTF
18,-,TRBD1,TRBV28,TRBJ1-4,TGTGCCAGCAGGTGGCGACAGGGGGCCGGAGCAACTAATGAAAAACTGTTTTTT,CASRWRQGAGATNEKLFF
19,-,-,TRBV7-3,TRBJ2-1,TGTGCCAGCAGCCTCCTGCCCTTAGGCGGGGCTCTTAACTACAATGAGCAGTTCTTC,CASSLLPLGGALNYNEQFF
15,-,TRBD1,TRBV2,TRBJ2-1,TGTGCCAGCAGGGGGACAGGGGGCGACTGGCATGAGCAGTTCTTC,CASRGTGGDWHEQFF
13,-,-,TRBV30,TRBJ1-5,TGTGCCTGGAGCCGGGACACCTATCAGCCCCAGCATTTT,CAWSRDTYQPQHF
18,-,TRBD1,TRBV14,TRBJ2-2,TGTGCCAGCAGCTTATATTTCGGGACAGATATGAACACCGGGGAGCTGTTTTTT,CASSLYFGTDMNTGELFF
13,-,TRBD2,TRBV19,TRBJ2-7,TGTGCCAGTAGTATCGGCGGGGGCTACGAGCAGTACTTC,CASSIGGGYEQYF
15,-,TRBD1,TRBV10-3,TRBJ2-5,TGTGCCATCAGTGAGAGAGACAGGGCCCAAGAGACCCAGTACTTC,CAISERDRAQETQYF
15,-,-,TRBV30,TRBJ1-2,TGTGCCTGGAGTCCCCGAGGCAGGGTAGGCTATGGCTACACCTTC,CAWSPRGRVGYGYTF
15,-,-,TRBV27,TRBJ2-1,TGTGCCAGCAGTTTTACAAGGAGCTCCTACAATGAGCAGTTCTTC,CASSFTRSSYNEQFF
14,once,-,TRBV28,TRBJ1-2,TGTGCCAGCAGTTTGAGTAAGAATAACTATGGCTACACCTTC,CASSLSKNNYGYTF
14,-,TRBD1,TRBV11-2,TRBJ2-2,TGTGCCAGCAACTTACAGGGGTCAACCGGGGAGCTGTTTTTT,CASNLQGSTGELFF
14,once,TRBD1,TRBV6-1,TRBJ1-2,TGTGCCAGCAGTGGGGGACAGGGTTTATATGGCTACACCTTC,CASSGGQGLYGYTF
16,once,-,TRBV19,TRBJ1-4,TGTGCCAGTAGTATAGGAGGTACCTCTATAGGCGAAAAACTGTTTTTT,CASSIGGTSIGEKLFF
13,-,-,TRBV5-8,TRBJ2-7,TGTGCCAGCAGCTTTCCGGGATTCTACGAGCAGTACTTC,CASSFPGFYEQYF
13,-,TRBD1,TRBV5-5,TRBJ2-7,TGTGCCAGCAGCTTGACAGGGGGCTACGAGCAGTACTTC,CASSLTGGYEQYF
15,-,-,TRBV7-2,TRBJ2-5,TGTGCCAGCAGCTTAAGGAGGGGCGGACAAGAGACCCAGTACTTC,CASSLRRGGQETQYF
16,-,TRBD2,TRBV6-5,TRBJ2-3,TGTGCCAGCAGTTCCACCTTAGCGGGAGCTAAAGATACGCAGTATTTT,CASSSTLAGAKDTQYF
14,-,TRBD1,TRBV4-1,TRBJ2-7,TGCGCCAGCAGTTACCGACAGGGCCAGGACGAGCAGTACTTC,CASSYRQGQDEQYF
14,-,-,TRBV28,TRBJ2-7,TGTGCCAGCAGTTTGGAAACATCAGGGTACGAGCAGTACTTC,CASSLETSGYEQYF
14,-,TRBD2,TRBV27,TRBJ2-1,TGTGCCAGCAGTTTTAGCGGGAGGAGGGTCGAGCAGTTCTTC,CASSFSGRRVEQFF
16,-,-,TRBV11-3,TRBJ2-2,TGTGCCAGCAGCTTAGGCCTATGGAGGGACACCGGGGAGCTGTTTTTT,CASSLGLWRDTGELFF